This TCR beta chain was observed in a study of T-cell memory formation after mild COVID-19. 5'RACE primed from the constant segment yielded TCR alpha and TCR beta cDNA libraries bearing sample barcodes and UMIs. TCRdb re-derived calls from the 5' RACE reads in MiXCR, one entry per CDR3 protein. The sample lists more than 120,000 distinct CDR3 sequences; 6% were seen once. This clonotype was observed a few times. Its antigen is unknown. Study-level points and caveats: Clonal second-wave expansions that peaked on day 37 had unconfirmed SARS-CoV-2 specificity.

V dropped 1 base and J dropped 4; count of bases not matched to a gene: 3. This CDR3 has 16 residues. This chain links TRBV12-3 or TRBV12-4 with TRBJ2-1, with TRBD2 identical over 11 bases. Sequencing was done on a sample of PBMCs or a T cell subset sorted from them (not recorded which). The source of this sequence is an adult woman who had mild COVID-19 (a few samples of this study predate the infection). Cell type and time point are not known. CDR3 sequence (DNA): TGTGCCAGCAGTTTAGTCGGGACTAGCGGTTACAATGAGCAGTTCTTC. This sequence encodes CASSLVGTSGYNEQFF.